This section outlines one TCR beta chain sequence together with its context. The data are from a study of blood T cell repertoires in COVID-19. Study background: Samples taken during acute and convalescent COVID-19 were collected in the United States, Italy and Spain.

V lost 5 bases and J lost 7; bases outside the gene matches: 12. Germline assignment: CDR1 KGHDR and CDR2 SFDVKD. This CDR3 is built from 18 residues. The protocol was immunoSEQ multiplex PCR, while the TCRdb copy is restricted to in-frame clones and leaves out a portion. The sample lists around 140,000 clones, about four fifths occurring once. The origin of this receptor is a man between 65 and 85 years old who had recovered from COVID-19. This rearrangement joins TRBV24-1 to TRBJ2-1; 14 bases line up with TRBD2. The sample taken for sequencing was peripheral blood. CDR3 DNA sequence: TGTGCCACCAGTGCAGGACTAGCGGGAGGTGCGACGGAAAATGAGCAGTTCTTC. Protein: CATSAGLAGGATENEQFF.